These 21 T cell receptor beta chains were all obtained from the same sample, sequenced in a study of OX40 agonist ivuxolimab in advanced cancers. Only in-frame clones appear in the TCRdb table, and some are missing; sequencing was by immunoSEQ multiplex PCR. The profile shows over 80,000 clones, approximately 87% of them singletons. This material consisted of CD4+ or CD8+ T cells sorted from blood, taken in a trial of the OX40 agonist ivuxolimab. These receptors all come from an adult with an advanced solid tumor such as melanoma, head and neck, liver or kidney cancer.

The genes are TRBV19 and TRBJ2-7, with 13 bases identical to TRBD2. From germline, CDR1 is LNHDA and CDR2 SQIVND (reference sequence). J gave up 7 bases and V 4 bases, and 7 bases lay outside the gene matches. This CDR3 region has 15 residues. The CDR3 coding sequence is TGTGCCAGTAGTAGCCGACTAGCGGGAGGCCCTGAGCAGTACTTC. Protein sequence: CASSSRLAGGPEQYF.

The CDR3 nucleotides read TGTGCCTGGAGTGTACGGGGGTCGGATACGCAGTATTTT. Protein sequence: CAWSVRGSDTQYF. The chain is built from TRBV30 and TRBJ2-3, with D possibly being TRBD2 (6 bases). This CDR3 spans 13 amino acids. V lost 0 bases to trimming and J lost 6 bases, with 10 bases between them. The germline V gene has CDR1 GTSNPN and CDR2 SVGIG (reference sequence).

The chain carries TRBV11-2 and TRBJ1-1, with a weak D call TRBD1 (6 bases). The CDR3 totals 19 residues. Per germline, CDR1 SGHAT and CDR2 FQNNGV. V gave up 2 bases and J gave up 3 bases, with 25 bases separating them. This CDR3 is CASSLSAGGARRSDTEAFF. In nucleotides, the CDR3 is TGTGCCAGCAGCTTAAGCGCGGGGGGGGCCCGAAGGAGTGACACTGAAGCTTTCTTT.

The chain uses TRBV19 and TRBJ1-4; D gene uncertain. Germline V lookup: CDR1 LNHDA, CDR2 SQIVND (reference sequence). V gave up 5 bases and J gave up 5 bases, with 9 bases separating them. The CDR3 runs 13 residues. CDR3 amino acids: CASSFTDNEKLFF. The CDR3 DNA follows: TGTGCCAGTAGTTTCACAGACAATGAAAAACTGTTTTTT.

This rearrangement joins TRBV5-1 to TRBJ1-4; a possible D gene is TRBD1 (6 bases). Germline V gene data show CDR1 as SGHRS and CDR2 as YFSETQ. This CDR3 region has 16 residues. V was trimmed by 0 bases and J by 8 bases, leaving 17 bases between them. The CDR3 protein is CASSLEITGLREKLFF. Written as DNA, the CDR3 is TGCGCCAGCAGCTTGGAGATCACAGGGCTTAGGGAAAAACTGTTTTTT.

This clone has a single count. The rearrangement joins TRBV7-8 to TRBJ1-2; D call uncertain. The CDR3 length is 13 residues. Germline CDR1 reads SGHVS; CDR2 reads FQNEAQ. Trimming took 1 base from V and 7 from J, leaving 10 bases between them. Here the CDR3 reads CASSLEVNGGYTF. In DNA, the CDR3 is TGTGCCAGCAGCTTAGAAGTAAACGGTGGCTACACCTTC.

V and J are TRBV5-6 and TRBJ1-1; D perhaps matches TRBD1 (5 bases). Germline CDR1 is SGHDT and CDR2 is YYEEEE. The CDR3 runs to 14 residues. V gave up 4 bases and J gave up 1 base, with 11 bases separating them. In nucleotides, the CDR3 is TGTGCCAGCAGCCTACCCAGGGAGAACACTGAAGCTTTCTTT. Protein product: CASSLPRENTEAFF.

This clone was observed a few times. CDR3 residues: CASSLVASTDTQYF. CDR3 coding DNA: TGTGCCAGCAGCTTAGTCGCGAGCACAGATACGCAGTATTTT. V is TRBV7-2 and J is TRBJ2-3; D is ambiguous. Between the trimmed V and J ends, which lost 1 base and 0 bases, there was a span of 5 bases. The V gene's germline CDR1 is SGHTA and CDR2 FQGNSA. This CDR3 comprises 14 residues.

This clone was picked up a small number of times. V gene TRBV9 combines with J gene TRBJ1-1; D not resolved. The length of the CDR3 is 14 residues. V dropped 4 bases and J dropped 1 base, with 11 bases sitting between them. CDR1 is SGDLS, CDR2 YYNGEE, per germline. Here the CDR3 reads CASSLRAANTEAFF. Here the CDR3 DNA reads TGTGCCAGCAGCCTCCGGGCAGCGAACACTGAAGCTTTCTTT.

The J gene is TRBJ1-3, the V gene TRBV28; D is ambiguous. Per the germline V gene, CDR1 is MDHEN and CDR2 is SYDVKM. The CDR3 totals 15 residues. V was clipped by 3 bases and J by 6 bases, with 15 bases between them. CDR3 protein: CASSFSGSEENTIYF. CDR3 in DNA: TGTGCCAGCAGTTTCTCCGGGTCGGAGGAAAACACCATATATTTT.

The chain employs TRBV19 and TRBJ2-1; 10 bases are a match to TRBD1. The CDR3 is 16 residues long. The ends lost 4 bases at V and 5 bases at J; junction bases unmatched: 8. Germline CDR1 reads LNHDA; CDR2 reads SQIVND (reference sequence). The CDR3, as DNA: TGTGCCAGTAGTAGGCCGACAGGGGGCGCCCACAATGAGCAGTTCTTC. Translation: CASSRPTGGAHNEQFF. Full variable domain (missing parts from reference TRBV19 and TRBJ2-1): DGGITQSPKYLFRKEGQNVTLSCEQNLNHDAMYWYRQDPGQGLRLIYYSQIVNDFQKGDIAEGYSVSREKKESFPLTVTSAQKNPTAFYLCASSRPTGGAHNEQFFGPGTRLTVL.

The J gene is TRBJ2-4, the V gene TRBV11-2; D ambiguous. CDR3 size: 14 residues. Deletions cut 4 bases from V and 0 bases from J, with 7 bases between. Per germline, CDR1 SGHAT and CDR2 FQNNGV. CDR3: CASSSPLAKNIQYF. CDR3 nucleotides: TGTGCCAGCAGCTCCCCCCTAGCCAAAAACATTCAGTACTTC. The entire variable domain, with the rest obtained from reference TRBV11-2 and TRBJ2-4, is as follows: EAGVAQSPRYKIIEKRQSVAFWCNPISGHATLYWYQQILGQGPKLLIQFQNNGVVDDSQLPKDRFSAERLKGVDSTLKIQPAKLEDSAVYLCASSSPLAKNIQYFGAGTRLSVL.

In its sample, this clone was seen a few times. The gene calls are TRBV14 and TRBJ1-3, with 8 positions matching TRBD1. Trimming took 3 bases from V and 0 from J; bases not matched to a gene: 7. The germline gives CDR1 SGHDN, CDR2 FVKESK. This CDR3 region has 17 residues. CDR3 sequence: CASSHFAGGPSGNTIYF. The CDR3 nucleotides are TGTGCCAGCAGCCATTTTGCAGGGGGCCCCTCTGGAAACACCATATATTTT. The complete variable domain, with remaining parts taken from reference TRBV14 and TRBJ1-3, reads EAGVTQFPSHSVIEKGQTVTLRCDPISGHDNLYWYRRVMGKEIKFLLHFVKESKQDESGMPNNRFLAERTGGTYSTLKVQPAELEDSGVYFCASSHFAGGPSGNTIYFGEGSWLTVV.

This CDR3 reads CASRGWGTGDEKLFF. DNA for the CDR3: TGTGCCAGCAGGGGATGGGGGACAGGTGATGAAAAACTGTTTTTT. The chain employs TRBV28 and TRBJ1-4; 8 bases line up with TRBD1. In germline, CDR1 is MDHEN, CDR2 SYDVKM. The V segment lost 6 bases and the J segment 6 bases; nucleotides outside the gene matches: 9. The CDR3 has 15 residues. Based on the CDR3 plus reference TRBV28 and TRBJ1-4, the full variable domain is DVKVTQSSRYLVKRTGEKVFLECVQDMDHENMFWYRQDPGLGLRLIYFSYDVKMKEKGDIPEGYSVSREKKERFSLILESASTNQTSMYLCASRGWGTGDEKLFFGSGTQLSVL.

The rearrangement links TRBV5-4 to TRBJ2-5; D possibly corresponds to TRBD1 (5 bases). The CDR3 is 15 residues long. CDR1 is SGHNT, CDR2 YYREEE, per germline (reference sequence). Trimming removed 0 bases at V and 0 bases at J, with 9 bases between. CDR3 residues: CASSLGQSNQETQYF. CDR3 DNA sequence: TGTGCCAGCAGCTTGGGACAGAGCAACCAAGAGACCCAGTACTTC.

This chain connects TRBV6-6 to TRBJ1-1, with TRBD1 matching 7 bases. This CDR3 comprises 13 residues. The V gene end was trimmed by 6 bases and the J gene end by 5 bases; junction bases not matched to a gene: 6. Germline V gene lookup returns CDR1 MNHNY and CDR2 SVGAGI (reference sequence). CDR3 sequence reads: CASSTTGATEAFF. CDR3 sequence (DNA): TGTGCCAGCAGCACTACAGGGGCTACTGAAGCTTTCTTT.

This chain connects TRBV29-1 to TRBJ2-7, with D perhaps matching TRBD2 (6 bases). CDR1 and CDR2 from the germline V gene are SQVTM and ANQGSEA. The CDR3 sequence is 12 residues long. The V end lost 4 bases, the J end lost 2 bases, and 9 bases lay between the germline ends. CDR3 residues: CSVARGTYEQYF. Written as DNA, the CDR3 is TGCAGCGTTGCGCGGGGCACCTACGAGCAGTACTTC.

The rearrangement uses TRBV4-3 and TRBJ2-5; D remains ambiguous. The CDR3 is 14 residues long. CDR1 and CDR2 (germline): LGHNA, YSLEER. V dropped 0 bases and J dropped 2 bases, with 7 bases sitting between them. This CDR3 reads CASSQDWGQETQYF. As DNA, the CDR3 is TGCGCCAGCAGCCAAGATTGGGGTCAAGAGACCCAGTACTTC.

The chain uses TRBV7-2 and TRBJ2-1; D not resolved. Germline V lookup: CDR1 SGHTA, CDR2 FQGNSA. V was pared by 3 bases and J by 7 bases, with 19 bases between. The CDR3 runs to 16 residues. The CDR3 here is CASSFRIASFGNEQFF. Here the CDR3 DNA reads TGTGCCAGCAGCTTCCGGATAGCCTCTTTTGGGAATGAGCAGTTCTTC. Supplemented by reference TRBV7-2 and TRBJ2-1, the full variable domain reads GAGVSQSPSNKVTEKGKDVELRCDPISGHTALYWYRQSLGQGLEFLIYFQGNSAPDKSGLPSDRFSAERTGGSVSTLTIQRTQQEDSAVYLCASSFRIASFGNEQFFGPGTRLTVL.

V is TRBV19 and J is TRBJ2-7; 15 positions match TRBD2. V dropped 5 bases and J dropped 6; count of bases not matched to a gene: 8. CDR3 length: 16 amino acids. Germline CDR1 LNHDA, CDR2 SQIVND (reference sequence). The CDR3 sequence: CASSGGTSGRSREQYF. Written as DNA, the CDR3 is TGTGCCAGTAGTGGTGGGACTAGCGGGAGGAGTCGCGAGCAGTACTTC.

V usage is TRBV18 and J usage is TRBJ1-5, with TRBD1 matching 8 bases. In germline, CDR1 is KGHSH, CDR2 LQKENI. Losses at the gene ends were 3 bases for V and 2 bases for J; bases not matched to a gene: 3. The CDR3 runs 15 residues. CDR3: CASSPGTGGNQPQHF. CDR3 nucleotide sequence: TGTGCCAGCTCACCGGGGACAGGTGGCAATCAGCCCCAGCATTTT.